The 2 T cell receptor beta chains in this list originate from one sample, sequenced in a study of OX40 agonist ivuxolimab in advanced cancers. Libraries were prepared by immunoSEQ multiplex PCR; TCRdb keeps only in-frame clonotypes and omits some of them. Of about 13,000 clones listed, 75% to 85% are singletons. The input for sequencing was CD4+ or CD8+ T cells sorted from blood, taken in a trial of the OX40 agonist ivuxolimab. The receptors here all came from an adult with an advanced solid tumor such as melanoma, head and neck, liver or kidney cancer.

The J gene is TRBJ1-5, the V gene TRBV9; D unresolved. The CDR3 contains 14 residues. Germline assignment: CDR1 SGDLS and CDR2 YYNGEE. V shed 0 bases and J shed 5 bases, with 9 bases lying between them. The CDR3 DNA reads as TGTGCCAGCAGCGTAGGGTCCGGGGATCAGCCCCAGCATTTT. Residues: CASSVGSGDQPQHF.

The V call is TRBV7-9, the J call TRBJ2-7; 10 bases match TRBD2. The CDR3 has 15 residues. The germline gives CDR1 SEHNR, CDR2 FQNEAQ (reference sequence). Trimming removed 5 bases from V and 6 bases from J; junction bases left unmatched: 10. The CDR3 reads CASSQHQREGREQYF. The CDR3 coding sequence is TGTGCCAGCAGCCAGCACCAGCGGGAGGGCCGCGAGCAGTACTTC.